These T cell receptor beta chains were read from a single sample in a study of blood T cell repertoires in COVID-19. Sequencing was performed with immunoSEQ multiplex PCR; in TCRdb, only in-frame clones are kept and a portion is missing. The sample lists some 150,000 clones, about 80% seen once, with roughly 12% in the top ten. The sequenced material came from peripheral blood. The receptors derive from a woman in her fifties or sixties with COVID-19, enrolled during active disease. The CDR3 runs from the conserved cysteine through the conserved F or W. Each record gives: clone size, V gene, D gene, J gene, CDR3 protein, CDR3 DNA. D genes are given only for firm matches. Clone size is given for some rows only: seen once, a few or many times, or a class if the clone is expanded.

abundance: -; v_gene: TRBV9; d_gene: TRBD1; j_gene: TRBJ1-1; CDR3aa: CASSVRGTVNTEAFF; CDR3nt: TGTGCCAGCAGCGTCCGGGGGACAGTGAACACTGAAGCTTTCTTT
abundance: -; v_gene: TRBV19; d_gene: -; j_gene: TRBJ1-1; CDR3aa: CASSSLTTQGSTEAFF; CDR3nt: TGTGCCAGTAGCTCCCTAACCACTCAGGGCTCCACTGAAGCTTTCTTT
abundance: -; v_gene: TRBV19; d_gene: -; j_gene: TRBJ2-3; CDR3aa: CASSLGTFTDTQYF; CDR3nt: TGTGCCAGTAGTCTCGGGACTTTTACAGATACGCAGTATTTT
abundance: -; v_gene: TRBV5-6; d_gene: TRBD1; j_gene: TRBJ1-2; CDR3aa: CASALGQGWGGYTF; CDR3nt: TGTGCCAGCGCGCTGGGACAGGGGTGGGGTGGCTACACCTTC
abundance: -; v_gene: TRBV5-1; d_gene: -; j_gene: TRBJ1-1; CDR3aa: CASSLGRGNTEAFF; CDR3nt: TGCGCCAGCAGCTTGGGAAGGGGAAACACTGAAGCTTTCTTT
abundance: once; v_gene: TRBV6-5; d_gene: TRBD1; j_gene: TRBJ2-7; CDR3aa: CASSYSAGGYEQYF; CDR3nt: TGTGCCAGCAGTTACTCCGCAGGGGGCTACGAGCAGTACTTC
abundance: -; v_gene: TRBV5-1; d_gene: -; j_gene: TRBJ1-4; CDR3aa: CASSFTSQDEKLFF; CDR3nt: TGCGCCAGCAGCTTCACCAGCCAGGATGAAAAACTGTTTTTT
abundance: -; v_gene: TRBV18; d_gene: -; j_gene: TRBJ1-5; CDR3aa: CASSPRGAGWNQPQHF; CDR3nt: TGTGCCAGCTCACCACGGGGCGCAGGCTGGAATCAGCCCCAGCATTTT
abundance: -; v_gene: TRBV15; d_gene: TRBD1; j_gene: TRBJ2-7; CDR3aa: CATSRPGTGDYEQYF; CDR3nt: TGTGCCACCAGCAGACCGGGGACAGGGGATTACGAGCAGTACTTC
abundance: -; v_gene: TRBV18; d_gene: TRBD1; j_gene: TRBJ1-5; CDR3aa: CASSPPGQRNQPQHF; CDR3nt: TGTGCCAGCTCACCTCCGGGACAGCGCAATCAGCCCCAGCATTTT
abundance: -; v_gene: TRBV19; d_gene: -; j_gene: TRBJ1-5; CDR3aa: CASTRGLSQPQHF; CDR3nt: TGTGCCAGTACGCGGGGGTTGAGTCAGCCCCAGCATTTT
abundance: -; v_gene: TRBV28; d_gene: -; j_gene: TRBJ1-5; CDR3aa: CASRTVLNQPQHF; CDR3nt: TGTGCCAGCAGGACAGTACTCAATCAGCCCCAGCATTTT
abundance: -; v_gene: TRBV5-5; d_gene: -; j_gene: TRBJ1-2; CDR3aa: CASSLGGLYGYTF; CDR3nt: TGTGCCAGCAGCTTGGGCGGACTCTATGGCTACACCTTC
abundance: -; v_gene: TRBV7-9; d_gene: TRBD1; j_gene: TRBJ1-1; CDR3aa: CASSRQGHTEAFF; CDR3nt: TGTGCCAGCAGTCGACAGGGACACACTGAAGCTTTCTTT
abundance: once; v_gene: TRBV6-5; d_gene: TRBD1; j_gene: TRBJ1-2; CDR3aa: CASSSRDRGNYGYTF; CDR3nt: TGTGCCAGCAGTTCCCGGGACAGGGGGAACTATGGCTACACCTTC
abundance: few; v_gene: TRBV5-1; d_gene: -; j_gene: TRBJ1-2; CDR3aa: CASSLEGVDGYTF; CDR3nt: TGCGCCAGCAGCTTGGAGGGGGTGGATGGCTACACCTTC
abundance: -; v_gene: TRBV5-1; d_gene: TRBD1; j_gene: TRBJ1-1; CDR3aa: CASSSARGQNTEAFF; CDR3nt: TGCGCCAGCAGCTCTGCCAGGGGGCAAAACACTGAAGCTTTCTTT
abundance: -; v_gene: TRBV19; d_gene: TRBD2; j_gene: TRBJ2-1; CDR3aa: CASTPQGGLAYNEQFF; CDR3nt: TGTGCCAGTACCCCCCAGGGTGGACTAGCGTACAATGAGCAGTTCTTC
abundance: once; v_gene: TRBV29-1; d_gene: -; j_gene: TRBJ2-1; CDR3aa: CSVKTDPGRTYNEQFF; CDR3nt: TGCAGCGTTAAGACGGATCCAGGGAGGACTTACAATGAGCAGTTCTTC
abundance: once; v_gene: TRBV6-6; d_gene: -; j_gene: TRBJ1-2; CDR3aa: CASIGYGVYGYTF; CDR3nt: TGTGCCAGCATTGGGTACGGGGTCTATGGCTACACCTTC
abundance: few; v_gene: TRBV25-1; d_gene: -; j_gene: TRBJ1-2; CDR3aa: CASSVARGSKGYTF; CDR3nt: TGTGCCAGCAGTGTCGCCCGGGGGAGTAAGGGCTACACCTTC
abundance: -; v_gene: TRBV7-3; d_gene: TRBD1; j_gene: TRBJ1-1; CDR3aa: CASSATGVWGTEAFF; CDR3nt: TGTGCCAGCAGCGCGACAGGGGTCTGGGGCACTGAAGCTTTCTTT
abundance: -; v_gene: TRBV5-1; d_gene: -; j_gene: TRBJ1-5; CDR3aa: CASSLGINQPQHF; CDR3nt: TGCGCCAGCAGCTTGGGTATCAATCAGCCCCAGCATTTT
abundance: -; v_gene: TRBV7-9; d_gene: -; j_gene: TRBJ1-2; CDR3aa: CASRSQGKNGYTF; CDR3nt: TGTGCCAGCAGAAGCCAGGGGAAGAATGGCTACACCTTC
abundance: -; v_gene: TRBV19; d_gene: -; j_gene: TRBJ1-2; CDR3aa: CASTQGRDNGYTF; CDR3nt: TGTGCCAGTACCCAGGGCAGGGACAATGGCTACACCTTC
abundance: once; v_gene: TRBV5-4; d_gene: TRBD1; j_gene: TRBJ1-2; CDR3aa: CASSFLAGTGGFYGYTF; CDR3nt: TGTGCCAGCAGCTTTCTAGCCGGGACAGGAGGATTCTATGGCTACACCTTC
abundance: once; v_gene: TRBV6-5; d_gene: TRBD1; j_gene: TRBJ1-5; CDR3aa: CASRRDRGLNQPQHF; CDR3nt: TGTGCCAGCAGGCGCGACAGGGGGTTAAATCAGCCCCAGCATTTT
abundance: -; v_gene: TRBV24-1; d_gene: TRBD2; j_gene: TRBJ2-3; CDR3aa: CATSDPSGSGTDTQYF; CDR3nt: TGTGCCACCAGTGACCCTAGCGGGAGTGGCACAGATACGCAGTATTTT
abundance: -; v_gene: TRBV14; d_gene: -; j_gene: TRBJ1-1; CDR3aa: CASSQWSQANTEAFF; CDR3nt: TGTGCCAGCAGCCAATGGTCCCAGGCGAACACTGAAGCTTTCTTT
abundance: -; v_gene: TRBV5-1; d_gene: -; j_gene: TRBJ1-1; CDR3aa: CASSPNPQLMNTEAFF; CDR3nt: TGCGCCAGCAGCCCGAACCCACAGCTAATGAACACTGAAGCTTTCTTT
abundance: -; v_gene: TRBV10-2; d_gene: -; j_gene: TRBJ2-1; CDR3aa: CASEGAGNNEQFF; CDR3nt: TGCGCCAGCGAGGGAGCAGGCAACAATGAGCAGTTCTTC
abundance: few; v_gene: TRBV29-1; d_gene: -; j_gene: TRBJ1-1; CDR3aa: CSVEYNTEAFF; CDR3nt: TGCAGCGTGGAATATAACACTGAAGCTTTCTTT
abundance: -; v_gene: TRBV27; d_gene: -; j_gene: TRBJ1-5; CDR3aa: CASSPGHRLGQPQHF; CDR3nt: TGTGCCAGCAGCCCGGGACACCGACTCGGTCAGCCCCAGCATTTT
abundance: -; v_gene: TRBV3-1/TRBV3-2; d_gene: TRBD2; j_gene: TRBJ2-7; CDR3aa: CASSQGTGLSGEQYF; CDR3nt: TGTGCCAGCAGCCAAGGAACGGGACTATCGGGGGAGCAGTACTTC
abundance: -; v_gene: TRBV6-1; d_gene: -; j_gene: TRBJ1-1; CDR3aa: CASSESRVGVAFF; CDR3nt: TGTGCCAGCAGTGAATCACGGGTAGGGGTTGCTTTCTTT
abundance: once; v_gene: TRBV19; d_gene: -; j_gene: TRBJ1-1; CDR3aa: CASLKQGLVAEAFF; CDR3nt: TGTGCCAGTCTTAAACAGGGCTTAGTCGCTGAAGCTTTCTTT
abundance: -; v_gene: TRBV2; d_gene: TRBD1; j_gene: TRBJ1-5; CDR3aa: CASSEGGTGGQPQHF; CDR3nt: TGTGCCAGCAGTGAAGGGGGGACAGGGGGGCAGCCCCAGCATTTT
abundance: -; v_gene: TRBV5-6; d_gene: -; j_gene: TRBJ1-5; CDR3aa: CASSLAEDQPQHF; CDR3nt: TGTGCCAGCAGCTTGGCGGAGGATCAGCCCCAGCATTTT
abundance: -; v_gene: TRBV19; d_gene: TRBD1; j_gene: TRBJ1-2; CDR3aa: CASSAYRRDRAGYGYTF; CDR3nt: TGTGCCAGTAGTGCCTACCGGCGGGACAGGGCCGGCTATGGCTACACCTTC